Listed below are T cell receptor beta chains from one sample, sequenced in a study of blood T cell repertoires in COVID-19. The protocol was immunoSEQ multiplex PCR, while the TCRdb copy is restricted to in-frame clones and leaves out a portion. The data hold approximately 200,000 clones, with 85% observed a single time. Sequencing was performed on PBMCs or T cells enriched from blood (not recorded which). The receptors were sampled from a man aged 40-50 years who had recovered from COVID-19. The CDR3 runs from the conserved cysteine through the conserved F or W. A D gene is named only where the DNA matches it firmly. Rows may omit the clone size; those that give it use once, few, many or a size class.

v_call	clone_size	cdr3_length	d_call	j_call	cdr3_aa	cdr3_nt
TRBV7-9	.	15	TRBD1	TRBJ2-1	CASSPGQGSHNEQFF	TGTGCCAGCAGTCCGGGACAGGGGAGTCACAATGAGCAGTTCTTC
TRBV19	.	14	.	TRBJ2-3	CASSMTLTTDTQYF	TGTGCCAGTAGTATGACTTTAACCACAGATACGCAGTATTTT
TRBV19	.	14	TRBD2	TRBJ2-3	CATGIRGGTDTQYF	TGTGCCACCGGGATACGGGGGGGCACAGATACGCAGTATTTT
TRBV2	.	15	TRBD1	TRBJ2-7	CASSDSGTGFYEQYF	TGTGCCAGCAGCGATTCCGGGACAGGGTTTTACGAGCAGTACTTC
TRBV27	.	15	TRBD2	TRBJ2-7	CASSGTSGSMYEQYF	TGTGCCAGCAGCGGGACTAGCGGGAGTATGTACGAGCAGTACTTC
TRBV4-1	.	14	.	TRBJ2-7	CASSQVLWGHEQYF	TGCGCCAGCAGCCAAGTTTTGTGGGGCCACGAGCAGTACTTC
TRBV24-1	.	15	.	TRBJ2-1	CATSDFVGRGNEQFF	TGTGCCACCAGTGATTTTGTGGGCAGGGGCAATGAGCAGTTCTTC
TRBV19	.	14	.	TRBJ1-2	CASRSLGGGYGYTF	TGTGCCAGTAGATCCTTGGGGGGGGGCTATGGCTACACCTTC
TRBV5-1	few	15	TRBD2	TRBJ2-1	CASSLASGSGNEQFF	TGCGCCAGCAGCCTAGCTAGCGGGAGTGGGAATGAGCAGTTCTTC
TRBV30	.	14	TRBD2	TRBJ2-7	CAFRQAGGRDEQYF	TGTGCCTTCCGACAAGCGGGAGGGCGGGACGAGCAGTACTTC
TRBV9	.	14	.	TRBJ2-7	CASSAGLSSYEQYF	TGTGCCAGCAGCGCGGGTCTCAGCTCCTACGAGCAGTACTTC
TRBV28	.	20	TRBD1	TRBJ2-7	CASSLPNFSVRGQGSGEQYF	TGTGCCAGCAGTTTGCCCAATTTTTCCGTTCGGGGACAGGGATCGGGAGAGCAGTACTTC
TRBV12-2	.	17	.	TRBJ2-7	CASRFRRGVWEGYEQYF	TGTGCAAGTCGCTTCCGAAGGGGGGTTTGGGAGGGCTACGAGCAGTACTTC
TRBV7-9	.	16	TRBD2	TRBJ2-1	CASSPSWAGGLYEQFF	TGTGCCAGCAGCCCCTCCTGGGCGGGAGGGCTTTATGAGCAGTTCTTC
TRBV12-5	few	16	.	TRBJ1-1	CASGLVVGGMNTEAFF	TGTGCTAGTGGTTTGGTTGTTGGGGGGATGAACACTGAAGCTTTCTTT
TRBV6-2/TRBV6-3	.	14	TRBD1	TRBJ2-7	CASSTRTGMYEQYF	TGTGCCAGCAGTACCAGGACAGGGATGTACGAGCAGTACTTC
TRBV30	.	15	.	TRBJ1-5	CAWSYPGELNQPQHF	TGTGCCTGGAGTTATCCAGGGGAATTGAATCAGCCCCAGCATTTT
TRBV6-5	.	14	.	TRBJ1-2	CASSPVRAALGYTF	TGTGCCAGCAGCCCCGTGAGGGCGGCTTTGGGCTACACCTTC
TRBV7-8	.	15	.	TRBJ2-5	CASSPYRVPQETQYF	TGTGCCAGCAGCCCCTACAGGGTCCCTCAAGAGACCCAGTACTTC
TRBV9	once	16	TRBD2	TRBJ2-1	CASSVETTSGTGEQFF	TGTGCCAGCAGCGTAGAGACGACTAGCGGGACGGGTGAGCAGTTCTTC
TRBV7-8	.	13	.	TRBJ2-7	CASSLAQPYEQYF	TGTGCCAGCAGCTTAGCACAGCCCTACGAGCAGTACTTC
TRBV5-4	.	14	.	TRBJ2-4	CASSFPGAKNIQYF	TGTGCCAGCAGCTTCCCCGGAGCCAAAAACATTCAGTACTTC
TRBV5-5	.	15	.	TRBJ1-2	CASNSQDRFGYGYTF	TGTGCCAGCAACTCACAGGACCGATTCGGCTATGGCTACACCTTC
TRBV7-3	.	14	.	TRBJ2-3	CASSLSLHTNTQYF	TGTGCCAGCAGCTTAAGCCTTCACACAAATACGCAGTATTTT
TRBV29-1	.	13	TRBD1	TRBJ2-5	CSVEGDSQETQYF	TGCAGCGTTGAAGGGGACAGCCAAGAGACCCAGTACTTC
TRBV19	.	14	.	TRBJ1-5	CASSIDRSNQPQHF	TGTGCCAGTAGTATAGACCGTAGCAATCAGCCCCAGCATTTT
TRBV3-1/TRBV3-2	once	14	.	TRBJ2-3	CASSQSLATDTQYF	TGTGCCAGCAGCCAATCGCTAGCAACAGATACGCAGTATTTT
TRBV4-1	.	15	TRBD2	TRBJ2-2	CASSRGRRELGELFF	TGCGCCAGCAGTCGGGGTCGGCGGGAGCTCGGGGAGCTGTTTTTT
TRBV19	.	14	.	TRBJ2-2	CASSTRQITGELFF	TGTGCCAGTAGTACCCGACAGATCACCGGGGAGCTGTTTTTT
TRBV28	.	16	.	TRBJ1-6	CASSFSADSYNSPLHF	TGTGCCAGCAGTTTTAGTGCCGACAGCTATAATTCACCCCTCCACTTT
TRBV12-3/TRBV12-4	.	13	TRBD2	TRBJ2-7	CASRAGLADEQYF	TGTGCCAGCAGAGCAGGACTAGCCGACGAGCAGTACTTC
TRBV30	.	13	.	TRBJ1-5	CAWSGTSTQPQHF	TGTGCCTGGAGTGGGACTAGCACTCAGCCCCAGCATTTT
TRBV5-1	.	13	.	TRBJ2-7	CASSLTRTYEQYF	TGCGCCAGCAGCTTGACAAGAACCTACGAGCAGTACTTC
TRBV6-5	.	15	.	TRBJ1-1	CASSYGRGMNTEAFF	TGTGCCAGCAGTTACGGTCGAGGCATGAACACTGAAGCTTTCTTT
TRBV30	.	18	.	TRBJ1-2	CAWSGNKGRASGAYGYTF	TGTGCCTGGAGTGGAAACAAGGGCCGCGCAAGCGGGGCCTATGGCTACACCTTC
TRBV5-1	.	15	TRBD1	TRBJ1-5	CASSLGGTRQGIQHF	TGCGCCAGCAGCTTGGGTGGGACCCGACAGGGAATCCAGCATTTT
TRBV5-1	.	15	TRBD1	TRBJ2-7	CASSLAGTGSYEQYF	TGCGCCAGCAGCTTGGCCGGGACAGGGAGCTACGAGCAGTACTTC
TRBV29-1	.	13	TRBD1	TRBJ1-2	CSVVTLQGGGYTF	TGCAGCGTTGTAACCTTACAGGGGGGTGGCTACACCTTC
TRBV14	.	16	.	TRBJ2-6	CASRPSGSGGANVLTF	TGTGCCAGCAGGCCTTCGGGTTCGGGTGGGGCCAACGTCCTGACTTTC
TRBV19	.	16	TRBD2	TRBJ2-3	CASTKSLAVSTDTQYF	TGTGCCAGTACCAAATCCCTAGCGGTAAGCACAGATACGCAGTATTTT